The 7 T cell receptor beta chains presented below share a single source sample, sequenced in a study of glioma-infiltrating T cells after dendritic cell vaccination. The time point is: after dendritic cell vaccination, including at tumor progression/relapse. Measured with immunoSEQ multiplex PCR; TCRdb has only the in-frame clones, and not every one. This table has about 65,000 clones, more than 75% appearing once. The sample was blood, taken after dendritic cell vaccination. The receptors were gathered from a human donor with glioblastoma.

The chain employs TRBV11-2 and TRBJ2-3; D not resolved. Trimming took off 5 bases at V and 0 bases at J, with 9 bases between the two ends. CDR3 size: 14 residues. Germline CDR1 is SGHAT and CDR2 is FQNNGV. The CDR3 loop is CASSQRWSTDTQYF. CDR3 DNA: TGTGCCAGCAGCCAGAGGTGGAGCACAGATACGCAGTATTTT.

V is TRBV6-5 and J is TRBJ2-1; 9 nucleotides line up with TRBD1. CDR3 length equals 14 residues. The ends lost 6 bases at V and 4 bases at J; junction bases unmatched: 4. Germline assignment: CDR1 MNHEY and CDR2 SVGAGI. The CDR3, as DNA: TGTGCCAGCAGGGGGACAGGGATTTACAATGAGCAGTTCTTC. Protein: CASRGTGIYNEQFF.

The chain joins TRBV2 to TRBJ2-1, with TRBD1 matching 8 bases. The CDR3 extends over 15 amino acids. V shed 7 bases and J 7 bases; nucleotides not matched to a gene: 12. Germline assignment: CDR1 SNHLY and CDR2 FYNNEI. As DNA, the CDR3 is TGTGCCAGCATCAGGGGGCAGGGGGCGCGGAATGAGCAGTTCTTC. This gives the protein CASIRGQGARNEQFF.

This clone was seen a handful of times. The V gene is TRBV5-1, the J gene TRBJ1-1; 7 bases align to TRBD1. The J segment lost 4 bases and the V segment lost 1 base, leaving 10 bases of the junction unmatched. The CDR3 runs 16 residues. Germline-derived CDR1 and CDR2 are SGHRS and YFSETQ. CDR3 in amino acids: CASSLSATGLSTEAFF. In nucleotides, the CDR3 is TGCGCCAGCAGCTTGTCGGCGACAGGGTTGAGCACTGAAGCTTTCTTT.

The rearrangement uses TRBV9 and TRBJ1-5; D is perhaps TRBD1 (6 bases). Germline V CDR1 and CDR2: SGDLS, YYNGEE. V lost 3 bases, J lost 1 base, and 8 bases lay in between. This CDR3 has 14 amino acids. The CDR3 loop reads CASSAGQSNQPQHF. As DNA, the CDR3 is TGTGCCAGCAGCGCGGGACAAAGCAATCAGCCCCAGCATTTT. Filled out from reference TRBV9 and TRBJ1-5, the complete variable domain reads DSGVTQTPKHLITATGQRVTLRCSPRSGDLSVYWYQQSLDQGLQFLIQYYNGEERAKGNILERFSAQQFPDLHSELNLSSLELGDSALYFCASSAGQSNQPQHFGDGTRLSIL.

The chain combines TRBV4-3 with TRBJ2-7, with 10 bases lining up with TRBD1. The CDR3 loop spans 14 amino acids. The germline V gene has CDR1 LGHNA and CDR2 YSLEER. With V trimmed by 3 bases and J by 7 bases, 6 bases remained unmatched. The CDR3, as DNA: TGCGCCAGCAGCCAGGGGACAGGGGTGCGGGAGCAGTACTTC. It codes for CASSQGTGVREQYF.

This clone is termed medium-sized. The genes are TRBV7-9 and TRBJ1-1, with D uncertain. The CDR3 is made up of 14 amino acids. Between the trimmed V and J ends, which lost 2 bases and 3 bases, there was a span of 10 bases. Per germline, CDR1 SEHNR and CDR2 FQNEAQ (reference sequence). CDR3 nucleotides: TGTGCCAGCAGCTTAAATTCCGCGGACACTGAAGCTTTCTTT. As protein: CASSLNSADTEAFF.